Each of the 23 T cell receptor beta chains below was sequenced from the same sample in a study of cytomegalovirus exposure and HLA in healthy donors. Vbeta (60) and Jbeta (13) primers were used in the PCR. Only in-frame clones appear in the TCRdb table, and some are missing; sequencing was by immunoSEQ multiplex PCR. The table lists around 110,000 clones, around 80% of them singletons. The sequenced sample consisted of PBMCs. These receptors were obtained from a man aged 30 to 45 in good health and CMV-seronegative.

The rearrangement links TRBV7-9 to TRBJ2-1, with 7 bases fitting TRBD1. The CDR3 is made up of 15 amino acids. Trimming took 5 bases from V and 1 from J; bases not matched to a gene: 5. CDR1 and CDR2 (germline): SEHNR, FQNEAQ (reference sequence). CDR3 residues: CASSPRQGSYNEQFF. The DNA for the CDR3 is TGTGCCAGCAGCCCTAGACAGGGATCCTACAATGAGCAGTTCTTC.

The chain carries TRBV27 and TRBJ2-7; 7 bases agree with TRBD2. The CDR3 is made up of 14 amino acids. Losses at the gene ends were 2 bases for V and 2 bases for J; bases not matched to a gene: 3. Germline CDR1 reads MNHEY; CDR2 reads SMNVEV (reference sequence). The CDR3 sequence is CASSLTGLTYEQYF. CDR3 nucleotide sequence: TGTGCCAGCAGTTTAACGGGACTAACCTACGAGCAGTACTTC.

CDR3 loop: CASSSGTHQETQYF. DNA of the CDR3: TGTGCCAGCAGCTCAGGGACACACCAAGAGACCCAGTACTTC. V gene TRBV7-7 combines with J gene TRBJ2-5, with D possibly matching TRBD1 (6 bases). The V end lost 4 bases, the J end lost 0 bases, and 9 bases lay between the germline ends. Germline CDR1 is SSHAT and CDR2 is FNYEAQ (reference sequence). The CDR3 extends over 14 amino acids.

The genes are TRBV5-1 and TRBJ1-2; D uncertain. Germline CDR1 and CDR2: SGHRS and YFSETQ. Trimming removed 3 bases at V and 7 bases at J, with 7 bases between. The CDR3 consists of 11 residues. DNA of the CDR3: TGCGCCAGCAGCTATTTCGGTGGCTACACCTTC. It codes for CASSYFGGYTF.

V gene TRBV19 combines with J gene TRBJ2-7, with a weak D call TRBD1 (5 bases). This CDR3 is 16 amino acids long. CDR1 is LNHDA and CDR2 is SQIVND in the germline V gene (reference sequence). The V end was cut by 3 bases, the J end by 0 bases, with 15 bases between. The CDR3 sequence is CASSIAFDSFSYEQYF. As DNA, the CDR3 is TGTGCCAGTAGTATCGCCTTTGACAGTTTCTCCTACGAGCAGTACTTC.

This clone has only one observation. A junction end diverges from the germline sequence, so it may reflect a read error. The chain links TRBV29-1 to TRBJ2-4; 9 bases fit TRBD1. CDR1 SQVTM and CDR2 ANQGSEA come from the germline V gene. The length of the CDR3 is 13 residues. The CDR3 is CSALLGQGNSQYF. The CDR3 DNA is TGCAGCGCCCTCTTAGGACAGGGGAACAGTCAGTACTTC.

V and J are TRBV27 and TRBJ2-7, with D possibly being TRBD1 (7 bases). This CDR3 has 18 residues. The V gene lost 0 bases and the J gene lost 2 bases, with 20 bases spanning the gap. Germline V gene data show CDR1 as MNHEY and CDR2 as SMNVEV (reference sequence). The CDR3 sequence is CASSLSYPTGTFTYEQYF. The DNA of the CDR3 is TGTGCCAGCAGTTTATCGTATCCGACAGGGACTTTCACCTACGAGCAGTACTTC.

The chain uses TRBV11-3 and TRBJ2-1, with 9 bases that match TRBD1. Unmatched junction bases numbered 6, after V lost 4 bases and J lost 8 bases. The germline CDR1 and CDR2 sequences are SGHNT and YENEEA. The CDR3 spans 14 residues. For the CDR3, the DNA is TGTGCCAGCAGCTGGAGACAGGGGGTACATGAGCAGTTCTTC. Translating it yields CASSWRQGVHEQFF. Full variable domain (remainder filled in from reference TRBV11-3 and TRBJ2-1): EAGVVQSPRYKIIEKKQPVAFWCNPISGHNTLYWYLQNLGQGPELLIRYENEEAVDDSQLPKDRFSAERLKGVDSTLKIQPAELGDSAVYLCASSWRQGVHEQFFGPGTRLTVL.

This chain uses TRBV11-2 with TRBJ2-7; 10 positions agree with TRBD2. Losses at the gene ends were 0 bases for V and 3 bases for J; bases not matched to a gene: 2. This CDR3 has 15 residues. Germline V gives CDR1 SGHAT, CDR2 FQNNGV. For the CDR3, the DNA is TGTGCCAGCAGCTTAGAGGCTAGCGGGGGCTACGAGCAGTACTTC. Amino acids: CASSLEASGGYEQYF. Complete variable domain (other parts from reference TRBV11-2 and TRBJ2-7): EAGVAQSPRYKIIEKRQSVAFWCNPISGHATLYWYQQILGQGPKLLIQFQNNGVVDDSQLPKDRFSAERLKGVDSTLKIQPAKLEDSAVYLCASSLEASGGYEQYFGPGTRLTVT.

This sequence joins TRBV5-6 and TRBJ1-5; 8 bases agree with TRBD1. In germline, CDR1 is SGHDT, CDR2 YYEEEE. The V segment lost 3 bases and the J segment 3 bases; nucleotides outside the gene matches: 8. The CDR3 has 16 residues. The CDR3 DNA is TGTGCCAGCAGCTCCAGGGACAGGAACTTCAATCAGCCCCAGCATTTT. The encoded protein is CASSSRDRNFNQPQHF. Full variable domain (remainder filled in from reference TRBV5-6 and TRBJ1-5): DAGVTQSPTHLIKTRGQQVTLRCSPKSGHDTVSWYQQALGQGPQFIFQYYEEEERQRGNFPDRFSGHQFPNYSSELNVNALLLGDSALYLCASSSRDRNFNQPQHFGDGTRLSIL.

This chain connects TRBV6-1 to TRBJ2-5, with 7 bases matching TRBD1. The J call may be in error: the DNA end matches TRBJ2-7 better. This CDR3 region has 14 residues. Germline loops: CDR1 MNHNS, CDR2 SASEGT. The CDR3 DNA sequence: TGTGCCAGCAGTGACGACAGGGCAATAAACGAGCAGTACTTC. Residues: CASSDDRAINEQYF.

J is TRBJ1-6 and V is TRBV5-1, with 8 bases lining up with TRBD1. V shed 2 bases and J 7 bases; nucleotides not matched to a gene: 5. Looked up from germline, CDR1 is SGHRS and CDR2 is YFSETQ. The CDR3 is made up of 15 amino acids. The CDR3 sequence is CASSFGTGNNSPLHF. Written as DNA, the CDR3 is TGCGCCAGCAGCTTTGGGACAGGTAACAATTCACCCCTCCACTTT.

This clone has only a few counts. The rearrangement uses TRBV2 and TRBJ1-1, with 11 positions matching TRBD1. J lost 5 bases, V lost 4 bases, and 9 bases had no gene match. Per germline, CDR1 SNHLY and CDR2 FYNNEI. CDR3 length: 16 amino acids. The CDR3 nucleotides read TGTGCCAGCAGTGCCCGGACAGGGGGCGGTAAGACTGAAGCTTTCTTT. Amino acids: CASSARTGGGKTEAFF.

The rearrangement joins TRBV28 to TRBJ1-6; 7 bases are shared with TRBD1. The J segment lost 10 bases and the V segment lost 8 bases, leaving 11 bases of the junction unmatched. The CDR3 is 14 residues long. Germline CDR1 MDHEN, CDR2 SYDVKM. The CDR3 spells CASATSTGRSPLHF. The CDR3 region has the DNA TGTGCCAGCGCAACATCGACAGGGCGGTCACCCCTCCACTTT.

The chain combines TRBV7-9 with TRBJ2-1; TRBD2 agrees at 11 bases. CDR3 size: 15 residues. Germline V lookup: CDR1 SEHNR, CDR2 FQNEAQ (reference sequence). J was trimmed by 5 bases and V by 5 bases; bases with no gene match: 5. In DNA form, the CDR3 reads TGTGCCAGCAGCCACCAACTAGCGGGGGACAATGAGCAGTTCTTC. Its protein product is CASSHQLAGDNEQFF.

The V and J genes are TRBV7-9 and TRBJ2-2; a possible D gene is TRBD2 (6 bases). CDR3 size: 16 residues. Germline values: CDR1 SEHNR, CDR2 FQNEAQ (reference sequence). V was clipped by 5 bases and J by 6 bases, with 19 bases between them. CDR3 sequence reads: CASSARAGTSAGELFF. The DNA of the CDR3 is TGTGCCAGCAGCGCACGTGCCGGGACTTCGGCCGGGGAGCTGTTTTTT.

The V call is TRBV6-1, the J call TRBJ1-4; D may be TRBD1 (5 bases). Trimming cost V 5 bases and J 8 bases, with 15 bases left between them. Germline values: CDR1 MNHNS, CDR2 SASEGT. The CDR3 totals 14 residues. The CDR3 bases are TGTGCCAGCAGTCCCCAGGGTGGTTGGGAAAAACTGTTTTTT. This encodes CASSPQGGWEKLFF.

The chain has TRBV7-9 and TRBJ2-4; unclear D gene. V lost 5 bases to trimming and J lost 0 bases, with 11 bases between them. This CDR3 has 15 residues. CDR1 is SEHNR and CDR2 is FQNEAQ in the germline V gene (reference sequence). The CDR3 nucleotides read TGTGCCAGCAGCCATCCCGACATAGCCAAAAACATTCAGTACTTC. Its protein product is CASSHPDIAKNIQYF.

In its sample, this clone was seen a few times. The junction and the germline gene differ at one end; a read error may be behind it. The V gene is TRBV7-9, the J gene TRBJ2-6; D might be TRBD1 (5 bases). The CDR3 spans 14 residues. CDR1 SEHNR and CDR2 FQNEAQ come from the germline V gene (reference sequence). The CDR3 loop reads CASPPPSGANGLTF. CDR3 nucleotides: TGTGCCAGCCCGCCTCCTTCTGGGGCCAACGGCCTGACTTTC. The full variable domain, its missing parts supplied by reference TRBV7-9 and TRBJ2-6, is DTGVSQNPRHKITKRGQNVTFRCDPISEHNRLYWYRQTLGQGPEFLTYFQNEAQLEKSRLLSDRFSAERPKGSFSTLEIQRTEQGDSAMYLCASPPPSGANGLTFGAGSRLTVL.

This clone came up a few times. This chain's CDR3 is CAWSVTGFYEQYF. CDR3 bases: TGTGCCTGGAGTGTTACAGGGTTCTACGAGCAGTACTTC. The chain recombines TRBV30 with TRBJ2-7, with D perhaps TRBD1 (6 bases). Germline CDR1 reads GTSNPN; CDR2 reads SVGIG (reference sequence). The CDR3 is 13 amino acids. Trimming left V 0 bases short and J 3 bases short, with 9 bases between. Full variable domain (missing parts from reference TRBV30 and TRBJ2-7): SQTIHQWPATLVQPVGSPLSLECTVEGTSNPNLYWYRQAAGRGLQLLFYSVGIGQISSEVPQNLSASRPQDRQFILSSKKLLLSDSGFYLCAWSVTGFYEQYFGPGTRLTVT.

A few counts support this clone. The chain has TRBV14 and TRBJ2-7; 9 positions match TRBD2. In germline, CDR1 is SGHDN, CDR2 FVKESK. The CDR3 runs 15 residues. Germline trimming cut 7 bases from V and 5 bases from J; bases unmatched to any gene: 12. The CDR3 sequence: CASTPAGGAGNEQYF. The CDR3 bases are TGTGCCAGCACCCCAGCGGGGGGCGCGGGGAACGAGCAGTACTTC.

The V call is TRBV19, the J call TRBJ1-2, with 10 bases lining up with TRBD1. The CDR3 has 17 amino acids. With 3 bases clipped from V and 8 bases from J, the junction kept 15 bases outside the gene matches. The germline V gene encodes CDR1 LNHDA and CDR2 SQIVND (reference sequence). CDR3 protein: CASSISPRQGAVYGYTF. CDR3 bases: TGTGCCAGTAGTATCTCCCCACGACAGGGGGCTGTCTACGGCTACACCTTC. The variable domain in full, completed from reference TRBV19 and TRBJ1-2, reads DGGITQSPKYLFRKEGQNVTLSCEQNLNHDAMYWYRQDPGQGLRLIYYSQIVNDFQKGDIAEGYSVSREKKESFPLTVTSAQKNPTAFYLCASSISPRQGAVYGYTFGSGTRLTVV.

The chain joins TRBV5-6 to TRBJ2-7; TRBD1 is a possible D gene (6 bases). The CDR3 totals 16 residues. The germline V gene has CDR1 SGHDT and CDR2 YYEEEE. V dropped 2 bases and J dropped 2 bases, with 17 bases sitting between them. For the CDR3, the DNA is TGTGCCAGCAGCTTTGTGGGGGACACAAGCCCCTACGAGCAGTACTTC. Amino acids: CASSFVGDTSPYEQYF.